Below, 2 T cell receptor beta chains from the same sample are listed, as sequenced in a study of CD8 T cells in ankylosing spondylitis. Each CDR3 protein is one row after TCRdb ran MiXCR on the 5' RACE reads. The data contain just under 350,000 distinct CDR3 sequences, roughly 15% of them singletons. Sequenced material: blood, either unsorted or a sorted T cell fraction (not recorded which). The receptors derive from a male donor with ankylosing spondylitis or in good health (not recorded which).

This clonotype was observed a few times. The J gene is TRBJ1-5, the V gene TRBV7-8, with TRBD1 matching 8 bases. Looked up from germline, CDR1 is SGHVS and CDR2 is FQNEAQ. The trim removed 10 bases at V and 9 bases at J, leaving 17 bases unmatched. CDR3 size: 15 residues. CDR3 nucleotide sequence: TGTGCCACTACATCCGGACAGGGCCTAGGGGGGCCCCAGCATTTT. Its translation: CATTSGQGLGGPQHF.

The rearrangement uses TRBV7-9 and TRBJ2-7; 10 bases are shared with TRBD1. The V gene end was trimmed by 1 base and the J gene end by 6 bases; junction bases not matched to a gene: 3. Germline V gene data show CDR1 as SEHNR and CDR2 as FQNEAQ (reference sequence). The CDR3 is made up of 14 amino acids. The CDR3 coding sequence is TGTGCCAGCAGCTTAGTAGGGACAGGGGTCGAGCAGTACTTC. Its translation: CASSLVGTGVEQYF. Complete variable domain (other parts from reference TRBV7-9 and TRBJ2-7): DTGVSQNPRHKITKRGQNVTFRCDPISEHNRLYWYRQTLGQGPEFLTYFQNEAQLEKSRLLSDRFSAERPKGSFSTLEIQRTEQGDSAMYLCASSLVGTGVEQYFGPGTRLTVT.